This T cell receptor (beta chain) was recorded in a study of cytomegalovirus exposure and HLA in healthy donors. Study-level information: Caucasian-associated ancestry cluster membership applied to 75% to 85% of 398 genotyped donors. Whole-study findings and limits: Researchers had no immune exposure information except CMV serostatus available.

Regarding this clone: Antigen: not known.

PCR amplification relied on 60 Vbeta primers (plus 13 Jbeta primers). Measured with immunoSEQ multiplex PCR; TCRdb has only the in-frame clones, and not every one. The data contain about 140,000 clones, 65% to 85% of them seen just once; the ten biggest clones take up roughly 2.4%. The V gene's germline CDR1 is SEHNR and CDR2 FQNEAQ (reference sequence). Trimming took off 5 bases at V and 0 bases at J, with 14 bases between the two ends. The CDR3 is made up of 16 amino acids. Nominally healthy donors provided the samples, though records likely missed some immune exposures. Sequenced material: PBMCs. This TCR was sampled from a middle-aged man in good health and CMV-seronegative. This chain connects TRBV7-9 to TRBJ1-3, with a tentative D call TRBD1 (6 bases). CDR3 region: CASSRWGGNSGNTIYF. The CDR3 DNA reads TGTGCCAGCAGCCGGTGGGGGGGCAACTCTGGAAACACCATATATTTT.